What follows are 21 T cell receptor beta chains derived from one specimen sequenced in a study of T cell changes during pregnancy in multiple sclerosis. Method: immunoSEQ multiplex PCR; TCRdb's copy keeps in-frame clones and lacks some. Of tens of thousands of clones detected, about 92% appear once; the ten largest clones hold over 1%. The input for sequencing was peripheral blood, taken in the third trimester of pregnancy. The receptors were sampled from a female donor with multiple sclerosis, enrolled in a pregnancy study.

This chain links TRBV30 with TRBJ2-1; 14 positions match TRBD2. Germline lookup yields CDR1 GTSNPN and CDR2 SVGIG (reference sequence). The CDR3 extends over 15 amino acids. V shed 2 bases and J 9 bases; nucleotides not matched to a gene: 6. CDR3 amino acids: CAWSLGLAGAPEQFF. DNA for the CDR3: TGTGCCTGGAGTTTGGGACTAGCGGGAGCCCCTGAGCAGTTCTTC. The entire variable domain, with the rest obtained from reference TRBV30 and TRBJ2-1, is as follows: SQTIHQWPATLVQPVGSPLSLECTVEGTSNPNLYWYRQAAGRGLQLLFYSVGIGQISSEVPQNLSASRPQDRQFILSSKKLLLSDSGFYLCAWSLGLAGAPEQFFGPGTRLTVL.

The chain employs TRBV19 and TRBJ2-2; 10 nucleotides agree with TRBD1. Germline V gene data show CDR1 as LNHDA and CDR2 as SQIVND (reference sequence). Unmatched junction bases numbered 14, after V lost 10 bases and J lost 6 bases. The CDR3 has 16 amino acids. The CDR3 reads CATYLPGQGYPGELFF. The CDR3 DNA reads TGTGCCACCTACTTGCCGGGACAGGGGTACCCCGGGGAGCTGTTTTTT.

This chain uses TRBV5-4 with TRBJ2-5; 11 nucleotides agree with TRBD2. Germline trimming cut 4 bases from V and 4 bases from J; bases unmatched to any gene: 9. CDR3 length: 16 amino acids. Germline loops: CDR1 SGHNT, CDR2 YYREEE (reference sequence). CDR3 nucleotides: TGTGCCAGCAGCATTGGAGCTAGCGGGAGGCCAGAGACCCAGTACTTC. Protein: CASSIGASGRPETQYF.

This chain joins TRBV18 and TRBJ2-7; TRBD1 might be the D (6 bases). The CDR3 is made up of 14 amino acids. The germline V gene encodes CDR1 KGHSH and CDR2 LQKENI. Trimming left V 2 bases short and J 4 bases short, with 12 bases between. CDR3: CASSPSRGWYEQYF. CDR3 DNA: TGTGCCAGCTCACCAAGCAGGGGCTGGTACGAGCAGTACTTC. Looking up the rest from reference TRBV18 and TRBJ2-7 gives the full variable domain: NAGVMQNPRHLVRRRGQEARLRCSPMKGHSHVYWYRQLPEEGLKFMVYLQKENIIDESGMPKERFSAEFPKEGPSILRIQQVVRGDSAAYFCASSPSRGWYEQYFGPGTRLTVT.

The chain combines TRBV5-1 with TRBJ2-1, with TRBD2 identical over 9 bases. The CDR3 has 15 amino acids. Losses at the gene ends were 0 bases for V and 7 bases for J; bases not matched to a gene: 5. Germline V gene lookup returns CDR1 SGHRS and CDR2 YFSETQ. This chain's CDR3 is CASSLGSGRVNEQFF. For the CDR3, the DNA is TGCGCCAGCAGCTTGGGTAGCGGGAGAGTTAATGAGCAGTTCTTC.

The chain joins TRBV2 to TRBJ2-7; a possible D gene is TRBD2 (7 bases). This CDR3 comprises 14 residues. The V end lost 6 bases, the J end lost 7 bases, and 19 bases lay between the germline ends. Germline-derived CDR1 and CDR2 are SNHLY and FYNNEI. The CDR3 DNA is TGTGCCAGCAGACCGGATTTGGGAGGGGGGGAGCAGTACTTC. Its translation is CASRPDLGGGEQYF.

V and J are TRBV19 and TRBJ2-7, with 11 bases that match TRBD1. J lost 0 bases, V lost 6 bases, and 4 bases had no gene match. The V gene's germline CDR1 is LNHDA and CDR2 SQIVND (reference sequence). The CDR3 is 15 amino acids. The DNA of the CDR3 is TGTGCCAGTAGCGGGACAGGGGGAGCCTCCTACGAGCAGTACTTC. Translation: CASSGTGGASYEQYF.

V and J are TRBV5-1 and TRBJ2-3; 8 positions match TRBD1. The ends lost 4 bases at V and 1 base at J; junction bases unmatched: 2. Germline V gene sequence: CDR1 SGHRS, CDR2 YFSETQ. The CDR3 runs 14 residues. Here the CDR3 DNA reads TGCGCCAGCAGCCAACAGGGGGGCACAGATACGCAGTATTTT. Translating it yields CASSQQGGTDTQYF.

A single count supports this clone. This chain joins TRBV30 and TRBJ2-3, with D possibly being TRBD2 (6 bases). Trimming stripped 0 bases from V and 0 bases from J, with 16 bases between. CDR3 length equals 17 residues. The germline V gene has CDR1 GTSNPN and CDR2 SVGIG (reference sequence). The CDR3 region has the DNA TGTGCCTGGAGTGTAGCGTCCAAAGCGGGTAGCACAGATACGCAGTATTTT. Encoded protein: CAWSVASKAGSTDTQYF.

The chain uses TRBV28 and TRBJ2-1, with TRBD2 matching 10 bases. Germline CDR1 MDHEN, CDR2 SYDVKM. V shed 3 bases, J shed 8 bases, and the junction held 7 bases outside the gene matches. The CDR3 is 15 residues long. CDR3 region: CASSLILAGVYEQFF. In DNA, the CDR3 is TGTGCCAGCAGTTTGATTCTAGCGGGAGTCTATGAGCAGTTCTTC. Full variable domain (outside the CDR3, taken from reference TRBV28 and TRBJ2-1): DVKVTQSSRYLVKRTGEKVFLECVQDMDHENMFWYRQDPGLGLRLIYFSYDVKMKEKGDIPEGYSVSREKKERFSLILESASTNQTSMYLCASSLILAGVYEQFFGPGTRLTVL.

The chain is built from TRBV5-1 and TRBJ1-4; D remains unclear. Germline values: CDR1 SGHRS, CDR2 YFSETQ. The V end was cut by 1 base, the J end by 0 bases, with 7 bases between. The CDR3 loop spans 15 amino acids. The CDR3 nucleotides read TGCGCCAGCAGCTTGACCGGGACAACTAATGAAAAACTGTTTTTT. Encoded protein: CASSLTGTTNEKLFF.

The gene calls are TRBV28 and TRBJ1-1; 8 nucleotides line up with TRBD1. CDR3 length: 14 amino acids. The germline V gene encodes CDR1 MDHEN and CDR2 SYDVKM. V gave up 5 bases and J gave up 4 bases; unmatched junction bases: 6. The CDR3 nucleotides are TGTGCCAGCAGTCTCCAGGGGGCGCGCACTGAAGCTTTCTTT. Protein product: CASSLQGARTEAFF.

This clone showed up just once. The genes are TRBV7-2 and TRBJ2-3; tentatively, D is TRBD2 (5 bases). The length of the CDR3 is 15 residues. CDR1 and CDR2 from the germline V gene are SGHTA and FQGNSA. V was clipped by 4 bases and J by 2 bases, with 13 bases between them. This CDR3 is CASSSRTGYTDTQYF. CDR3 coding DNA: TGTGCCAGCAGCTCAAGGACTGGCTACACAGATACGCAGTATTTT.

V and J are TRBV14 and TRBJ2-3; D is unresolved. CDR3 size: 15 residues. Germline V gives CDR1 SGHDN, CDR2 FVKESK. Trimming shortened V by 3 bases and J by 2 bases, and 12 bases separated the two germline ends. The DNA for the CDR3 is TGTGCCAGCAGCCATATACAGATCCTCACAGATACGCAGTATTTT. Encoded protein: CASSHIQILTDTQYF.

The rearrangement links TRBV28 to TRBJ1-4; TRBD1 is a possible D gene (5 bases). The CDR3 consists of 13 residues. Germline assignment: CDR1 MDHEN and CDR2 SYDVKM. V was cut by 3 bases and J by 7 bases, with 9 bases left in between. CDR3 residues: CASSFGGVEKLFF. The CDR3 DNA reads TGTGCCAGCAGTTTCGGGGGGGTTGAAAAACTGTTTTTT.

The chain employs TRBV7-1 and TRBJ1-2; TRBD1 agrees at 8 bases. TRBV7-1 is designated an ORF whose function remains uncertain. This CDR3 region has 14 residues. After removal of 4 bases from V and 5 bases from J, the junction contained 6 bases not matched to a gene. In DNA form, the CDR3 reads TGTGCCAGCAGCTTAGGGGGACAGGAGTATGGCTACACCTTC. Translating it yields CASSLGGQEYGYTF.

This clone was picked up one time. V is TRBV9 and J is TRBJ2-5; tentatively, D is TRBD2 (6 bases). Germline CDR1 reads SGDLS; CDR2 reads YYNGEE. CDR3 size: 15 residues. Trimming removed 1 base at V and 2 bases at J, with 12 bases between. The CDR3 loop is CASSVSGEWQETQYF. The CDR3 DNA reads TGTGCCAGCAGCGTATCGGGGGAGTGGCAAGAGACCCAGTACTTC.

The CDR3 reads CASRSLGASGPDTGELFF. In DNA, the CDR3 is TGTGCCAGCAGATCCCTCGGGGCTAGCGGGCCTGACACCGGGGAGCTGTTTTTT. This chain links TRBV11-2 with TRBJ2-2; 8 nucleotides agree with TRBD2. Trimming removed 6 bases from V and 3 bases from J; junction bases left unmatched: 15. The germline CDR1 and CDR2 sequences are SGHAT and FQNNGV. The CDR3 totals 18 residues.

This clone was seen a single time. The V and J genes are TRBV7-8 and TRBJ2-7, with 7 bases matching TRBD2. The germline V gene has CDR1 SGHVS and CDR2 FQNEAQ. The ends lost 5 bases at V and 6 bases at J; junction bases unmatched: 4. The CDR3 is 12 residues long. The CDR3 DNA sequence: TGTGCCAGCAGCCCAGGGACTACCGAGCAGTACTTC. Residues: CASSPGTTEQYF.

The rearrangement uses TRBV2 and TRBJ1-2; a possible D gene is TRBD1 (6 bases). The CDR3 consists of 13 residues. Germline assignment: CDR1 SNHLY and CDR2 FYNNEI. V lost 2 bases, J lost 6 bases, and 10 bases lay in between. CDR3 sequence reads: CASSENRADGYTF. CDR3 nucleotide sequence: TGTGCCAGCAGTGAAAACAGGGCTGATGGCTACACCTTC.

This clone was picked up a small number of times. This chain links TRBV29-1 with TRBJ1-1, with D tentatively TRBD1 (5 bases). CDR3 length: 14 residues. The V end was cut by 2 bases, the J end by 0 bases, with 10 bases between. Germline CDR1 SQVTM, CDR2 ANQGSEA. The CDR3 loop reads CSVELGVMNTEAFF. CDR3 DNA sequence: TGCAGCGTTGAACTAGGGGTTATGAACACTGAAGCTTTCTTT.